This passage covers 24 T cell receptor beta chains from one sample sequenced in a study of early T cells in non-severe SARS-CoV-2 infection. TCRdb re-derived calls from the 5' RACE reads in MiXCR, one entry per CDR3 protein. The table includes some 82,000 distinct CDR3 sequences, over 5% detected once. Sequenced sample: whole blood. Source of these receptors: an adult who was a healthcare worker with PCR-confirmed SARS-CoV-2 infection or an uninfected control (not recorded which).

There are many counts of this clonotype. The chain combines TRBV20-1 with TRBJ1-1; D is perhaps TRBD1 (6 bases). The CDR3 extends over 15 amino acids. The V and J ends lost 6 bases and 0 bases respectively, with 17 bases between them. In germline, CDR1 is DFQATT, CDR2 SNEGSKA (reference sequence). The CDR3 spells CSAWGGARMNTEAFF. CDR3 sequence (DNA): TGCAGTGCCTGGGGGGGGGCGAGGATGAACACTGAAGCTTTCTTT.

The DNA for the CDR3 is TGTGCCAGCAGCCTGATTTCGACAGGGGGTTTGGGCACTGAAGCTTTCTTT. It specifies CASSLISTGGLGTEAFF. The chain is built from TRBV12-3 or TRBV12-4 and TRBJ1-1; TRBD1 matches at 9 bases. Trimming cost V 6 bases and J 4 bases; bases outside gene matches: 15. The CDR3 extends over 17 amino acids.

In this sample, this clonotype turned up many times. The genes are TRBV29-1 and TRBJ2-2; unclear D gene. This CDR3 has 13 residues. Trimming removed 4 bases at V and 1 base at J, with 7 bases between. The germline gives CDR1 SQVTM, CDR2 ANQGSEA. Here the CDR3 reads CSVVNLNTGELFF. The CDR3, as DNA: TGCAGCGTTGTCAACCTGAACACCGGGGAGCTGTTTTTT.

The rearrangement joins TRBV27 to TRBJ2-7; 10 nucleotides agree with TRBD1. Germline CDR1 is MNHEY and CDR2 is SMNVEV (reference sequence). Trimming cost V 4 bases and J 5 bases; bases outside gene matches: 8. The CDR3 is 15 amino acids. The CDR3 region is CASSSAGTGAHEQYF. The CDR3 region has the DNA TGTGCCAGCAGTTCCGCCGGGACAGGGGCCCACGAGCAGTACTTC.

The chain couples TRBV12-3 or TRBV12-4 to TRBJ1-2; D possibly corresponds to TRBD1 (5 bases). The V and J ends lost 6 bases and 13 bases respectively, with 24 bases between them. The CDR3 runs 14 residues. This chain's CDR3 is CASRSQGGERGVTF. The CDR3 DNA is TGTGCCAGCAGATCTCAGGGAGGGGAAAGAGGGGTCACCTTC.

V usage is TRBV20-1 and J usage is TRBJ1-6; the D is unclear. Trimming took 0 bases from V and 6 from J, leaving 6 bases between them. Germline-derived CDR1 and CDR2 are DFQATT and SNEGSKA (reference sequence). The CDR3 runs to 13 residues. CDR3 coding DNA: TGCAGTGCTAGAGATCGGATTAATTCACCCCTCCACTTT. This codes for CSARDRINSPLHF.

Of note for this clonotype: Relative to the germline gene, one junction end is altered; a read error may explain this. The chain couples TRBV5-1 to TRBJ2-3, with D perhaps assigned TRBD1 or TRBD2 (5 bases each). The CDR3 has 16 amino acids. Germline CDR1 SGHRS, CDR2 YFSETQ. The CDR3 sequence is CASSLGQGPPTDTQNF. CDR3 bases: TGCGCCAGCAGCTTGGGCCAGGGACCCCCCACAGATACGCAGAATTTT.

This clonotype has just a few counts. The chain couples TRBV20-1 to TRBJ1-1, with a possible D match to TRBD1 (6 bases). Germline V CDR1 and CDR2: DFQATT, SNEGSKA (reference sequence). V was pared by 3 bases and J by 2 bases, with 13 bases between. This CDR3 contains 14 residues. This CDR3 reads CSASTSDRNTEAFF. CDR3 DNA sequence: TGCAGTGCTAGCACTTCGGACAGAAACACTGAAGCTTTCTTT.

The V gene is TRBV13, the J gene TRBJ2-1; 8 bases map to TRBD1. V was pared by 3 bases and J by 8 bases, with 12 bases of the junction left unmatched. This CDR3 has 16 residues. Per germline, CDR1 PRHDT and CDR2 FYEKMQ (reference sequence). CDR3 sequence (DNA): TGTGCCAGCAGCTTTCGGACAGGGCGGTTCTTCGATGAGCAGTTCTTC. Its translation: CASSFRTGRFFDEQFF.

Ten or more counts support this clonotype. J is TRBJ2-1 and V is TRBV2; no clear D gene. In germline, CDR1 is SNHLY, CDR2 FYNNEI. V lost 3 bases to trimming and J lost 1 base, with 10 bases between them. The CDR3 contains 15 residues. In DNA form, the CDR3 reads TGTGCCAGCAGTGATGGAGACCCGTCCTACAATGAGCAGTTCTTC. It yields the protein CASSDGDPSYNEQFF.

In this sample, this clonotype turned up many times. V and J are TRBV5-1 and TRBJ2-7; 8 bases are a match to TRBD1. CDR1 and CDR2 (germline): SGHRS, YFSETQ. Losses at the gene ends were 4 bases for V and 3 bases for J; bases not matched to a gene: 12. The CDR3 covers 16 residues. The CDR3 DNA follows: TGCGCCAGCAGCGAAGGACAGGGTAGAAAGGACTACGAGCAGTACTTC. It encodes CASSEGQGRKDYEQYF.

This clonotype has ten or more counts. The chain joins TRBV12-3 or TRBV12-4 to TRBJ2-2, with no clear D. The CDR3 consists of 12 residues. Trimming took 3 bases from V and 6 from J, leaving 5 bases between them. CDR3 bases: TGTGCCAGCAGTTTTATCGCCGGGGAGCTGTTTTTT. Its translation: CASSFIAGELFF.

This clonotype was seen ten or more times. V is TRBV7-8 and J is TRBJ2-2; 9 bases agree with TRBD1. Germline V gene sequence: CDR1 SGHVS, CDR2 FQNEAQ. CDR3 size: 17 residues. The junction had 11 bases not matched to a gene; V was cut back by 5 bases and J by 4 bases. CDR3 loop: CASSKTLPGQGTGELFF. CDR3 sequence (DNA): TGTGCCAGCAGCAAAACCTTACCGGGACAGGGCACCGGGGAGCTGTTTTTT.

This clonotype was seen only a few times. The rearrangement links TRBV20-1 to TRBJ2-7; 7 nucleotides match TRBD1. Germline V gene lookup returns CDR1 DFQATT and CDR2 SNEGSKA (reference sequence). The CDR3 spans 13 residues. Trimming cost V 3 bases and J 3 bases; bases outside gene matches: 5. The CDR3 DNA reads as TGCAGTGCTAGGGGACAGACAGGCTACGAGCAGTACTTC. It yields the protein CSARGQTGYEQYF.

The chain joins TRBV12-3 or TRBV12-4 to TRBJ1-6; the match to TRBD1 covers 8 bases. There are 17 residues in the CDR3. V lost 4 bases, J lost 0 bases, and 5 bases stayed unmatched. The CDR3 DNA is TGTGCCAGCAGTTCCCGGACAGGGCACTCCTATAATTCACCCCTCCACTTT. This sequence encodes CASSSRTGHSYNSPLHF.

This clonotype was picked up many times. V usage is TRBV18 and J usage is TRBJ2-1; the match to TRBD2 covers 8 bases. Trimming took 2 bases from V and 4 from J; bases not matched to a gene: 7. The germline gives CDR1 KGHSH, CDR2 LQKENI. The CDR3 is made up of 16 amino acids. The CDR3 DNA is TGTGCCAGCTCACCAGTGTCGGGAGGGGGTTACAATGAGCAGTTCTTC. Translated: CASSPVSGGGYNEQFF. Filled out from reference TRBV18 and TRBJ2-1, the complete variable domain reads NAGVMQNPRHLVRRRGQEARLRCSPMKGHSHVYWYRQLPEEGLKFMVYLQKENIIDESGMPKERFSAEFPKEGPSILRIQQVVRGDSAAYFCASSPVSGGGYNEQFFGPGTRLTVL.

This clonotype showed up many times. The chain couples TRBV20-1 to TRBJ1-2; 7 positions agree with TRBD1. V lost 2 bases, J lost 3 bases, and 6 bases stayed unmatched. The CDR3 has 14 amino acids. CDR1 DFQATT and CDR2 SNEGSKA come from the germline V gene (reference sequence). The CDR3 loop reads CSARIQGLDYGYTF. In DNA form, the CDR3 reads TGCAGTGCTAGAATACAGGGGTTGGACTATGGCTACACCTTC.

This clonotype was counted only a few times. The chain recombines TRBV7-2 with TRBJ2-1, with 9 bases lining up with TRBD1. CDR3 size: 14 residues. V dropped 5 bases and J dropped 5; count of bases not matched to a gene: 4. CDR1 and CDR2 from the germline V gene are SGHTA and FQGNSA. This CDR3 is CASSHRTGDNEQFF. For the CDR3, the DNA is TGTGCCAGCAGCCATAGGACAGGGGACAATGAGCAGTTCTTC.

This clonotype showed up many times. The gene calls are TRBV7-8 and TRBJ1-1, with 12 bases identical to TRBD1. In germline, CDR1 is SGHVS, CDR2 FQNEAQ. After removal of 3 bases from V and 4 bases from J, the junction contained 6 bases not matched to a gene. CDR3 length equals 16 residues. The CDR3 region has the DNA TGTGCCAGCAGCTTGGGGACAGGGGGCGCCGGCACTGAAGCTTTCTTT. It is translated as CASSLGTGGAGTEAFF.

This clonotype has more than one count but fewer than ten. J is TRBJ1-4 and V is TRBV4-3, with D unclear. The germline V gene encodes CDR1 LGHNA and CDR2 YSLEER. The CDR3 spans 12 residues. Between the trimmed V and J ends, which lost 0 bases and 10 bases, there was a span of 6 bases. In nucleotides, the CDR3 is TGCGCCAGCAGCCAAGATCTCGGAAAACTGTTTTTT. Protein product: CASSQDLGKLFF.

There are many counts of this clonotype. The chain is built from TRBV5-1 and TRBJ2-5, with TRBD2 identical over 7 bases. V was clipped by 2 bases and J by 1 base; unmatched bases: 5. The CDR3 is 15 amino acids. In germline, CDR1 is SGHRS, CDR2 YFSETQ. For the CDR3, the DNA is TGCGCCAGCAGCTTATCCAGCGGGGCCCAAGAGACCCAGTACTTC. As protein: CASSLSSGAQETQYF. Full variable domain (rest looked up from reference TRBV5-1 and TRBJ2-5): KAGVTQTPRYLIKTRGQQVTLSCSPISGHRSVSWYQQTPGQGLQFLFEYFSETQRNKGNFPGRFSGRQFSNSRSEMNVSTLELGDSALYLCASSLSSGAQETQYFGPGTRLLVL.

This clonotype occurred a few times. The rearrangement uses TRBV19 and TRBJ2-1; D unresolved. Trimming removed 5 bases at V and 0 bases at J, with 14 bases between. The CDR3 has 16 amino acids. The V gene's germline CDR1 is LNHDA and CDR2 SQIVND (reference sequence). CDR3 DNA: TGTGCCAGTAGTGATGACCGAGGAAGCTCCTACAATGAGCAGTTCTTC. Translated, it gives CASSDDRGSSYNEQFF.

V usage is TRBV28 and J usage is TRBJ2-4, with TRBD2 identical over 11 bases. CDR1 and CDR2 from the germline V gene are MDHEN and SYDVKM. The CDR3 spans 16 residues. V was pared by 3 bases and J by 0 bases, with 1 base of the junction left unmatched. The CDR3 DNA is TGTGCCAGCAGTTTGACTAGCGGGATAGCCAAAAACATTCAGTACTTC. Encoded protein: CASSLTSGIAKNIQYF.

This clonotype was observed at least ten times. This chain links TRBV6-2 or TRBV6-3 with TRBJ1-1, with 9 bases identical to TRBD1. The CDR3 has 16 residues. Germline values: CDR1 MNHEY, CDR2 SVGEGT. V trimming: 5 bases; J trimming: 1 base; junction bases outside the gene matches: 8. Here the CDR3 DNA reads TGTGCCAGCAGTAAGGGACAGGGCTGGGCGAACACTGAAGCTTTCTTT. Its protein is CASSKGQGWANTEAFF.